This T cell receptor (beta chain) originates from a study of T cell responses to AZD1222 COVID-19 vaccine. Findings and limits, study-wide: Repertoire collection took place solely once the T cell response had peaked. Among the donors, most were white British and more were female, and clonal diversity was possibly underestimated.

In regard to this clone: The antigen remains unidentified.

Only in-frame clones appear in the TCRdb table, and some are missing; sequencing was by immunoSEQ multiplex PCR. Counted here are 150,000 to 160,000 clones, 75% to 90% occurring once; the ten biggest clones make up over 8%. Trimming pared 3 bases from V and 2 bases from J, leaving 8 bases between. Germline-derived CDR1 and CDR2 are SGHTA and FQGNSA. This CDR3 region has 14 residues. The chain employs TRBV7-2 and TRBJ2-1, with a weak D call TRBD1 (5 bases). The origin of this receptor is an adult who received the AZD1222 COVID-19 vaccine. The specimen comprised peripheral blood, sampled 28 days after the second AZD1222 dose. The CDR3 reads CASSFQGTYNEQFF. The CDR3 nucleotides are TGTGCCAGCAGCTTTCAGGGTACCTACAATGAGCAGTTCTTC.